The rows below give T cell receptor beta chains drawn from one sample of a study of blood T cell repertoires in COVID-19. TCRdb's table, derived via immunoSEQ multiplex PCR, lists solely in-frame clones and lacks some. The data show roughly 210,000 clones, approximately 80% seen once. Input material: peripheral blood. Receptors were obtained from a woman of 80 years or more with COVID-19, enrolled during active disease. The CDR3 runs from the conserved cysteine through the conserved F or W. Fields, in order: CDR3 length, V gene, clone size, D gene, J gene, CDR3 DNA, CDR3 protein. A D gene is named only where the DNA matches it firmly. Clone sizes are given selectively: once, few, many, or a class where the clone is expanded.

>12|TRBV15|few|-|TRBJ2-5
TGTGCCACCAGCAGAGATATGGAGACCCAGTACTTC
CATSRDMETQYF
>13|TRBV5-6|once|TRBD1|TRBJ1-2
TGTGCCAGCAGCTTAGGGACAGCATATGGCTACACCTTC
CASSLGTAYGYTF
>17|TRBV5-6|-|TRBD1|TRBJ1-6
TGTGCCAGCAGCTTGAGTCCCCCGGGACAGGGAAAATCACCCCTCCACTTT
CASSLSPPGQGKSPLHF
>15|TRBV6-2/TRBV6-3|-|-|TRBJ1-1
TGTGCCAGCAGCCACGCAGGGGCGATAAACACTGAAGCTTTCTTT
CASSHAGAINTEAFF
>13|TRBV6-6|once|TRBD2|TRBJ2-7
TGTGCCAGCACCCCGGGAGGGGCCTACGAGCAGTACTTC
CASTPGGAYEQYF
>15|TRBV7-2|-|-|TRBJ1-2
TGTGCCAGCAGCAAGAACGCACAGGGTATCAGTGGCTACACCTTC
CASSKNAQGISGYTF
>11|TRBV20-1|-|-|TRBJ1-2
TGCAGTGCTGGACAGCCAAATGGCTACACCTTC
CSAGQPNGYTF
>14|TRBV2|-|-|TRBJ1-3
TGTGCCAGCAGTGAAGGGCAGGGCGGAAACACCATATATTTT
CASSEGQGGNTIYF
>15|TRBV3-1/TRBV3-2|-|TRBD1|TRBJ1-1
TGTGCCAGCAGCCTACGGGACAGGGTGAACACTGAAGCTTTCTTT
CASSLRDRVNTEAFF
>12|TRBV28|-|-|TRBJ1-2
TGTGCCACATCGGGACTCCGGTATGGCTACACCTTC
CATSGLRYGYTF
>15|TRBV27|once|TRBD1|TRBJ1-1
TGTGCCAGCAGCCCTGGGACAGTTATGAACACTGAAGCTTTCTTT
CASSPGTVMNTEAFF
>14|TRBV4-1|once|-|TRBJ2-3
TGCGCCAGCAGCCAAGATGTCGAGAGTGTGACGCAGTATTTT
CASSQDVESVTQYF
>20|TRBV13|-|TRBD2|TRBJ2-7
TGTGCCAGCAGCTTAGAGGGAGCGGGGGACCCATTCCGGCACGTCTATGAGCAGTACTTC
CASSLEGAGDPFRHVYEQYF